This T cell receptor (beta chain) was identified during a study of graft-versus-host responses after intestinal transplantation. Study-wide background: Every recipient underwent anti-thymocyte globulin induction, then tacrolimus and steroids for roughly 3 years. Study findings and constraints: Analysis identified GvH clones in recipient marrow, with some appearing first in ileum or blood. Within allografts, high graft-versus-host to host-versus-graft clonal ratios were seen among patients with graft-donor T cell macrochimerism.

Sequenced by immunoSEQ multiplex PCR; TCRdb stores in-frame clones only, minus some. The sample lists 90,000 to 150,000 clones; 95% were seen once. About this clone: Antigen unknown.

The V and J ends lost 11 bases and 8 bases, in that order; junction bases with no gene match: 10. The CDR3 contains 13 residues. Germline V gene lookup returns CDR1 MNHNS and CDR2 SASEGT. The receptor was isolated from a human donor who received an intestinal transplant. J is TRBJ2-1 and V is TRBV6-1, with 9 bases identical to TRBD2. The sequencing used unstimulated CD8+ T cells sorted from spleen or lymph node cells, collected before intestinal transplant. This CDR3 is CAVPGLAWDEQFF. Written as DNA, the CDR3 is TGTGCCGTACCGGGACTAGCTTGGGATGAGCAGTTCTTC.